This record concerns one T cell receptor beta chain sequence. The record originates from a study of blood T cell repertoires in COVID-19. Germline values: CDR1 LGHDT, CDR2 YNNKEL (reference sequence). V gave up 1 base and J gave up 8 bases; unmatched junction bases: 4. This CDR3 has 13 amino acids. Original handling: The authors estimated nucleated cell counts from reference gene primer amplification. TCRdb's copy holds only in-frame clones and misses some; the assay was immunoSEQ multiplex PCR. D and trimming come from the DNA, and the V and J calls and clone size come from that table. In the table there are some 400,000 clones, 85% to 90% of which are singletons.

The clonotype comes from a young man who had recovered from COVID-19. The sequenced material came from PBMCs or T cells enriched from blood (not recorded which). V usage is TRBV3-1 (or the pseudogene TRBV3-2) and J usage is TRBJ1-1; TRBD1 matches at 7 bases. CDR3 sequence reads: CASSQVRTGEAFF. The CDR3 nucleotides are TGTGCCAGCAGCCAAGTACGGACAGGAGAAGCTTTCTTT.